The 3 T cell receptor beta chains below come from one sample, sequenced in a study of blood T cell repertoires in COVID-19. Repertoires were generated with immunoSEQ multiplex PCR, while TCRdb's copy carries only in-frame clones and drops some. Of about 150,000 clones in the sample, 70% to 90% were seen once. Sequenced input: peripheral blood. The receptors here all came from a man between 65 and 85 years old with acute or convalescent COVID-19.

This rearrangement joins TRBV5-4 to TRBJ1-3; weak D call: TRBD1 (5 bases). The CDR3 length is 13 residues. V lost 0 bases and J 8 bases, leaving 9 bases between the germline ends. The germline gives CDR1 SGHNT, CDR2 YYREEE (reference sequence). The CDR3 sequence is CASSLAGGDTIYF. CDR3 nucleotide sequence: TGTGCCAGCAGCTTGGCGGGGGGAGACACCATATATTTT.

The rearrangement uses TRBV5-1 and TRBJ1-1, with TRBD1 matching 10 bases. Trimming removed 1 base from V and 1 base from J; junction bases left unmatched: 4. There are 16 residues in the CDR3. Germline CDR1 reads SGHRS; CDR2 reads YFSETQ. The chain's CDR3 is CASSLRQGARNTEAFF. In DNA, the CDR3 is TGCGCCAGCAGCTTGAGACAGGGGGCGAGGAACACTGAAGCTTTCTTT.

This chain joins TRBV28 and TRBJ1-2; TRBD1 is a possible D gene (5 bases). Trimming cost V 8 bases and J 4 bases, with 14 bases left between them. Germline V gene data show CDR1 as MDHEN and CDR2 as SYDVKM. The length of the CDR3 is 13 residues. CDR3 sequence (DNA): TGTGCCAGCGGGGCAGGGCTTGGCTATGGCTACACCTTC. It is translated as CASGAGLGYGYTF.